Here is one T cell receptor beta chain with its context. The clone's antigen remains unknown. In total, around 600 healthy bone marrow donors made up the cohort. Cohort members were all nominally healthy when sampled, although unrecorded immune exposures were likely present. The donor tested CMV seronegative, placing the donor among the approximately 400 seronegative members of the cohort. Each donor provided a peripheral blood sample, and peripheral blood mononuclear cells were used for TCR beta sequencing. The Qiagen DNeasy Blood Extraction Kit was used to extract genomic DNA from the blood cell samples. This sample is part of a study of cytomegalovirus exposure and HLA in healthy donors (dated by TCRdb to about 2017). Describing the broader study: An earlier analysis of 587 of the donors reported roughly 300 Gb of sequence data and about 100 million unique TCR beta sequences from 150 million to 200 million T cells. Donor age, sex, ethnicity and CMV serostatus were compiled alongside the repertoire data. The T cell repertoires of 666 subjects were profiled by immunosequencing and related to cytomegalovirus serostatus. The later analysis used no new phenotypic data to find candidate immune exposures, relying instead on TCR beta sequences and their occurrence across donors. An earlier analysis of approximately 640 of the donors applied high-throughput TCR beta sequencing to assess whether each TCR beta V gene segment acted as functional or pseudogenic. Every repertoire in the discovery cohort had been generated on one and the same sequencing platform. Genome-wide SNP genotypes for about three fifths of the roughly 700 donors were used in a later genetic analysis, which treated that subset as a discovery cohort. A separate validation cohort of roughly 130 different subjects was used in addition to the approximately 700-subject first cohort. Five DR-DQ haplotypes were treated as single units for association and clustering because of strong linkage in the cohort. An early release covering just under 650 HLA-typed donors comprised 250 to 350 gigabases of sequencing data and around 86 million unique TCR sequences. Among about 410 genotyped donors of the cohort, an average of about 220,000 unique TCR beta nucleotide sequences was sequenced per donor, of which about 18% were non-productive. High-throughput TCR immunosequencing, statistical association of individual TCRs with disease status, and machine learning were combined to predict cytomegalovirus infection status. Typing coverage varied by locus: roughly 629-640 donors for A, B, C, DRB1 and DQB1; approximately 500 for DQA1; about 570 for DPA1; more than 450 for DPB1. HLA typing included class I and class II loci at four-digit resolution. The genetic ancestry cluster associated with self-reported Caucasian donors included approximately 85% of the roughly 410 genotyped donors. A later analysis re-examined previously published TCR beta repertoires from just over 650 donors and added high-resolution HLA genotyping to investigate patterns of TCR occurrence. The study aimed to test whether signatures of past pathogen exposure could be identified by cataloging public T cell receptors. The paper's findings and limits, for the study overall: In a later analysis, around 15,000 TCR beta sequences were associated with specific HLA alleles at a false discovery rate of 0.05. A further reported finding was that TCR beta sequences accurately predicted the HLA-A and HLA-B alleles for most subjects in the first cohort. An association between a missense DCLRE1C variant and V-gene and J-gene trimming of TCR beta chains was found in a later genetic analysis and replicated in an independent cohort. A cluster of highly shared sequence variants was judged likely to be a technical artifact of the sequencing pipeline. The cohort was sequenced for TCR beta chains only, and without alpha or paired-chain data the features that could be detected were limited. For the cohort, immune exposure information was limited to CMV serostatus. The study listed 150 to 200 TCR beta chains as associated with cytomegalovirus. While some public TCRs were present in many individuals, most TCR sequences turned up only very rarely across donors. In vitro tests confirmed that three of the cytomegalovirus-associated TCR beta chains recognize cytomegalovirus antigens. In a later genetic analysis, fewer N-insertions in productive TCRs were reported among donors in an Asian-associated ancestry cluster than the approximately 630-donor mean. In a later analysis, the rate of TCR association differed among HLA loci, with DRB1 alleles having the most associated TCRs and HLA-C alleles having the fewest. A later analysis found that HLA-associated TCR beta chains were more clonally expanded and had lower generation probabilities than equally common non-associated chains. Because HLA typing was unavailable for some donors at each locus, only the typed subset was used in association tests. Correlated functional status among segregating V segments might reflect linkage disequilibrium, but an unknown experimental factor could not be ruled out. Most CMV-associated TCR beta chains appeared to be HLA-restricted in a later analysis, and the HLA associations seemed to be driven largely by CMV exposure. When HLA alleles, especially DR and DQ, strongly co-occurred, TCR associations were difficult to assign to individual alleles. A later analysis reported that several top co-occurrence clusters appeared linked to parvovirus B19, influenza, CMV and Epstein-Barr virus. Sequencing depth was assumed to be roughly uniform across donors in the presence/absence analyses, though that assumption may not hold. The classifier was reported to diagnose cytomegalovirus status with high specificity and sensitivity in both the original cohort and the validation cohort. Approximately 16 rarely observed V segments, including chromosome 9 orphons, were excluded from the earlier analysis of some 590 of the donors because counts were too low. The authors suggested that the approach could potentially be extended to other disease states and immunological phenotypes. In an earlier analysis of about 540 of the donors, most TCR beta V segments were observed in productive rearrangements about 90% or about 30% of the time, broadly matching IMGT annotations.

The method behind the library was the immunoSEQ multiplex PCR assay. For the multiplex PCR, a mixture combining 60 forward primers for TCR Vbeta segments and 13 reverse primers for TCR Jbeta segments was used. A multiplex PCR assay on genomic DNA amplified the CDR3 region of rearranged TCR beta genes. The Illumina HiSeq System was used to sequence the amplified TCR beta libraries as 87-base-pair reads. In the source study's methods: Across the 640 or so repertoires, a later analysis counted 78 million or so unique TCR beta chains, about 10 million of which were shared by at least two donors. To remove PCR and sequencing errors, raw reads were error-corrected and collapsed into unique sequences using a nearest-neighbor algorithm that merged closely related sequences. CDR3 sequences were aligned to IMGT reference sequences to assign V, D and J gene segments. Each retained sequence needed at least a six-nucleotide match to both a V gene segment and a J gene segment. Rearrangements were called productive when the CDR3 lacked stop codons and stayed in frame with V and J; all others were non-productive. Following IMGT convention, CDR3 was defined as the stretch from the second conserved V-encoded cysteine to the conserved J-encoded phenylalanine. Sequences without an unambiguous match to a single V gene segment were excluded from the earlier analysis of about 600 of the donors. An earlier analysis of several hundred of the donors called V segments functional above 56.7% productive rearrangements and segregating when the between-donor standard deviation exceeded 5%. A statistical classification framework was developed to diagnose cytomegalovirus status using the catalog of TCR beta chain sequences. A later analysis assigned V and J genes by comparing TCR nucleotide sequences with IMGT/GENE-DB human TR gene sequences. In a later analysis, CDR3 sequences and most-parsimonious VDJ recombination scenarios were assigned using the TCRdist pipeline. In a later analysis, each TCR beta chain was defined by its CDR3 amino acid sequence together with its V-gene family, and reads lacking a unique V-gene family were excluded. A later analysis removed 600 or so highly shared, low-generation-probability nucleotide sequences to deal with suspected cross-contamination and a sequencing artifact. For each public chain, a later analysis derived a clonal expansion index from normalized ranks of inferred template counts within each repertoire. Generation probabilities in a later analysis came from a VDJ recombination model fitted to out-of-frame rearrangements, and those results were checked against IGoR. A later analysis scored TCR-TCR, TCR-HLA and TCR-CMV co-occurrence with hypergeometric tests, applying a repertoire-size bias correction to TCR pairs. To estimate false discovery rates, a later analysis permuted the HLA or CMV assignments 20 times. In a later analysis, co-occurring TCRs were grouped using DBSCAN, with TCRdist sequence similarity added in when clustering inside HLA-allele-positive subsets. Repertoires with fewer than 30,000 or more than 120,000 public chains, plus five repertoires with anomalous nucleotide sharing, were excluded from co-occurrence clustering. The clones in this table, taken by TCRdb from immuneACCESS, are in-frame only. Not every clone is retained; where verified, under half of the shortfall comes from an unresolved V gene, and the cause of the rest is unknown. V and J calls and clone size are copied from that table; D and trimming were computed from the DNA. The sample table holds about 140,000 clones. The ten largest account for 2% to 2.5% of the sample.

Sequenced: PBMCs. The sequence was obtained from a woman aged 18-29 years in good health and CMV-seronegative.

The DNA sequence reads TGTGCCTTCGGAGTGTTTGTCAGGGGCAGCTATGGCTACACCTTC. It is translated as CAFGVFVRGSYGYTF. The chain was built from TRBV30 and TRBJ1-2; the D region possibly corresponds to TRBD1 (6 bases align). The CDR3 sequence holds 15 residues, the cysteine and phenylalanine included. Only the CDR3 portion is preserved as DNA: 45 bases, with reading frame beginning at the first base. V sheds 7 bases and J sheds 4 bases, leaving 22 bases between their ends. The germline V gene (reference sequence) yields GTSNPN for CDR1 and SVGIG for CDR2.